Below, 26 T cell receptor beta chains from the same sample are listed, as sequenced in a study of molecular identifiers for immune sequencing clone quantification. TCRdb processed the PCR reads anew with MiXCR; each CDR3 protein has one entry. The data contain around 480,000 distinct CDR3 sequences, about a quarter of them seen just once; the ten biggest clones take up around 0.8%. Input material: naive CD8+ T cells from blood, with Jurkat cell RNA spiked in. Subset reported: FACS-sorted CD8+CD4-CCR7+CD45RA+ naive T cells. The receptors were gathered from a human donor in good health. Some libraries in this study had Jurkat cell RNA spiked in.

This clonotype showed up just a few times. The genes are TRBV20-1 and TRBJ1-1; 10 bases align to TRBD1. The trim removed 1 base at V and 3 bases at J, leaving 17 bases unmatched. CDR1 is DFQATT and CDR2 is SNEGSKA in the germline V gene (reference sequence). This CDR3 region has 19 residues. CDR3 DNA sequence: TGCAGTGCTAGAGGCCCACCGTCGGACAGGGGGTTACTGGACACTGAAGCTTTCTTT. Amino acid sequence: CSARGPPSDRGLLDTEAFF.

This clonotype has more than one count but fewer than ten. This chain connects TRBV7-2 to TRBJ2-2; TRBD2 might be the D (6 bases). The V and J ends lost 3 bases and 7 bases respectively, with 6 bases between them. The CDR3 has 12 residues. From germline, CDR1 is SGHTA and CDR2 FQGNSA. CDR3 nucleotide sequence: TGTGCCAGCAGCTTGACTAGCGGGGAGCTGTTTTTT. The encoded protein is CASSLTSGELFF.

This rearrangement joins TRBV7-9 to TRBJ1-6; maybe TRBD1 (5 bases). The CDR3 is 15 amino acids. Trimming shortened V by 5 bases and J by 5 bases, and 13 bases separated the two germline ends. Germline assignment: CDR1 SEHNR and CDR2 FQNEAQ (reference sequence). DNA for the CDR3: TGTGCCAGCAGCCCAGACAGCAGGGATAATTCACCCCTCCACTTT. This translates into CASSPDSRDNSPLHF.

This clonotype was seen only a few times. The chain couples TRBV10-3 to TRBJ2-4; the D is unclear. Germline CDR1 is ENHRY and CDR2 is SYGVKD. This CDR3 comprises 13 residues. CDR3 in amino acids: CNCSSLAKNIQYF. The CDR3 DNA reads TGTAACTGTAGCAGTCTAGCCAAAAACATTCAGTACTTC.

This chain connects TRBV6-1 to TRBJ2-7; D remains ambiguous. CDR1 is MNHNS, CDR2 SASEGT, per germline. The CDR3 is 12 amino acids. Trimming cost V 0 bases and J 4 bases, with 4 bases left between them. DNA of the CDR3: TGTGCCAGCAGTGAAGCCCCATACGAGCAGTACTTC. This encodes CASSEAPYEQYF.

This clonotype was detected ten times or more. The chain is built from TRBV5-4 and TRBJ1-1; D possibly corresponds to TRBD1 (6 bases). CDR1 is SGHNT, CDR2 YYREEE, per germline (reference sequence). The CDR3 runs 15 residues. Trimming pared 2 bases from V and 7 bases from J, leaving 18 bases between. The CDR3 DNA reads as TGTGCCAGCAGCTTTGGAGGTCAGGGGTTGGGTGAAGCTTTCTTT. Translating gives CASSFGGQGLGEAFF.

This clonotype has a handful of counts. The genes are TRBV19 and TRBJ2-2; 7 bases match TRBD2. CDR1 is LNHDA and CDR2 is SQIVND in the germline V gene (reference sequence). The length of the CDR3 is 16 residues. The V segment lost 1 base and the J segment 5 bases; nucleotides outside the gene matches: 7. The CDR3 here is CASSIGGGRGTGELFF. The CDR3 DNA is TGTGCCAGTAGTATAGGGGGCGGGAGAGGGACCGGGGAGCTGTTTTTT. Using reference TRBV19 and TRBJ2-2 for the parts outside the CDR3, the full variable domain is DGGITQSPKYLFRKEGQNVTLSCEQNLNHDAMYWYRQDPGQGLRLIYYSQIVNDFQKGDIAEGYSVSREKKESFPLTVTSAQKNPTAFYLCASSIGGGRGTGELFFGEGSRLTVL.

The sample holds many counts of this clonotype. This rearrangement joins TRBV4-3 to TRBJ1-5; D is unclear. Germline V gene sequence: CDR1 LGHNA, CDR2 YSLEER. The CDR3 extends over 15 amino acids. Trimming cost V 0 bases and J 4 bases, with 10 bases left between them. CDR3 in DNA: TGCGCCAGCAGCCAAGATCGGAGTGAGAATCAGCCCCAGCATTTT. It translates to CASSQDRSENQPQHF.

Ten or more counts support this clonotype. The chain couples TRBV12-3 or TRBV12-4 to TRBJ2-6; a weak D match, TRBD1 (5 bases). V shed 3 bases and J shed 0 bases, with 9 bases lying between them. The CDR3 is made up of 16 amino acids. The CDR3 loop is CASSFRARSGANVLTF. DNA for the CDR3: TGTGCCAGCAGTTTCAGGGCGCGCTCTGGGGCCAACGTCCTGACTTTC.

This clonotype was seen only once. Germline is not matched at one junction end, which may reflect a read error. V usage is TRBV28 and J usage is TRBJ1-5; D ambiguous. The V gene's germline CDR1 is MDHEN and CDR2 SYDVKM. The CDR3 has 17 amino acids. The CDR3 nucleotides read TGTGTCAGCAGTCAGAATATCGGTCTACGAGGCAATCAGCCCCAGCATTTT. It codes for CVSSQNIGLRGNQPQHF.

This clonotype came up many times. V gene TRBV28 combines with J gene TRBJ2-1, with 12 bases that match TRBD2. From germline, CDR1 is MDHEN and CDR2 SYDVKM. CDR3 size: 16 residues. V shed 6 bases, J shed 3 bases, and the junction held 6 bases outside the gene matches. The CDR3: CASRRLAGVNYNEQFF. CDR3 nucleotides: TGTGCCAGCAGACGACTAGCGGGAGTTAACTACAATGAGCAGTTCTTC.

In its sample, this clonotype was seen a few times. This sequence joins TRBV4-1 and TRBJ2-7, with a weak D call TRBD1 (5 bases). The CDR3 covers 15 residues. V dropped 0 bases and J dropped 3 bases, with 12 bases sitting between them. The V gene's germline CDR1 is MGHRA and CDR2 YSYEKL. The CDR3 coding sequence is TGCGCCAGCAGCCAAGAACCGGCAGGGTTCTACGAGCAGTACTTC. Translation: CASSQEPAGFYEQYF.

This clonotype was counted many times. The CDR3 DNA reads as TGCAGTGCTAGAGAGGGGGCCATTCAGTACTTC. It specifies CSAREGAIQYF. V is TRBV20-1 and J is TRBJ2-4; tentative D call: TRBD1 (6 bases). Germline CDR1 DFQATT, CDR2 SNEGSKA (reference sequence). The V gene lost 0 bases and the J gene lost 9 bases, with 6 bases spanning the gap. The CDR3 runs 11 residues.

This clonotype was detected many times. The J gene is TRBJ2-5, the V gene TRBV12-3 or TRBV12-4; D possibly matches TRBD1 or TRBD2 (5 bases each). V lost 4 bases and J 4 bases, leaving 7 bases between the germline ends. This CDR3 spans 12 amino acids. Here the CDR3 DNA reads TGTGCCAGCAGTTATGGGGGAGAGACCCAGTACTTC. Protein: CASSYGGETQYF.

This clonotype came up a few times. V is TRBV4-1 and J is TRBJ2-1, with 8 positions matching TRBD1. The junction had 11 bases not matched to a gene; V was cut back by 0 bases and J by 4 bases. CDR3 length: 18 residues. CDR1 is MGHRA and CDR2 is YSYEKL in the germline V gene. The CDR3: CASSQEFDRDRSYNEQFF. The CDR3, as DNA: TGCGCCAGCAGCCAAGAGTTTGATCGGGACAGGAGTTACAATGAGCAGTTCTTC.

As to this clonotype: With a much larger clone just one base away, this may be a read error. The CDR3 DNA reads TGTGCCAGCAGCATTGAGGGGTTATCGGGAGGAGCTTTCTTT. Amino acids: CASSIEGLSGGAFF. The chain uses TRBV7-9 and TRBJ1-1, with D possibly TRBD1 on 5 matching bases. Trimming took 5 bases from V and 10 from J, leaving 20 bases between them. Germline V lookup: CDR1 SEHNR, CDR2 FQNEAQ (reference sequence). This CDR3 has 14 residues.

Of note for this clonotype: A read error may explain this, as a much larger clone is one base away. In nucleotides, the CDR3 is TGTGCCAGCAGCGCGGGACACCACTACGAGCAGTGCTTC. Its translation: CASSAGHHYEQCF. The chain combines TRBV7-7 with TRBJ2-7, with D perhaps TRBD1 or TRBD2 (6 bases each). The V gene's germline CDR1 is SSHAT and CDR2 FNYEAQ (reference sequence). The CDR3 covers 13 residues.

This clonotype was detected once. The CDR3 region is CASSRISGIRETQYF. The CDR3 DNA reads TGTGCCAGCAGCCGTATCTCAGGGATTCGAGAGACCCAGTACTTC. V usage is TRBV28 and J usage is TRBJ2-5, with D possibly matching TRBD1 (5 bases). The CDR3 has 15 amino acids. The germline CDR1 and CDR2 sequences are MDHEN and SYDVKM. V lost 6 bases and J lost 4, with 18 bases in between.

About this clonotype: Since the CDR3 does not end with the conserved phenylalanine or tryptophan, this likely comes from a read error. V usage is TRBV2 and J usage is TRBJ2-5; D is undetermined. The CDR3 sequence is 10 residues long. V was trimmed by 7 bases and J by 5 bases, leaving 5 bases between them. Germline V lookup: CDR1 SNHLY, CDR2 FYNNEI. CDR3 protein: CASITETQYL. The CDR3 DNA reads as TGTGCCAGCATCACCGAGACCCAGTACTTA.

This clonotype was observed a few times. The gene calls are TRBV4-3 and TRBJ2-1; possible D gene TRBD1, 6 bases. Germline assignment: CDR1 LGHNA and CDR2 YSLEER. This CDR3 contains 15 residues. V lost 1 base to trimming and J lost 0 bases, with 7 bases between them. This chain's CDR3 is CASSQGRGSYNEQFF. The CDR3 DNA is TGCGCCAGCAGCCAAGGCAGGGGCTCCTACAATGAGCAGTTCTTC.

This clonotype was detected a few times. This chain links TRBV20-1 with TRBJ1-2, with TRBD1 matching over 8 bases. The germline gives CDR1 DFQATT, CDR2 SNEGSKA (reference sequence). The ends lost 3 bases at V and 4 bases at J; junction bases unmatched: 10. This CDR3 is 15 amino acids long. The CDR3 loop is CSARARTGLIYGYTF. The CDR3 nucleotides are TGCAGTGCTAGGGCCAGGACAGGGTTAATCTATGGCTACACCTTC.

In its sample, this clonotype was seen many times. The V and J genes are TRBV6-2 or TRBV6-3 and TRBJ1-5, with 9 bases lining up with TRBD1. V was pared by 0 bases and J by 5 bases, with 14 bases of the junction left unmatched. Germline loops: CDR1 MNHEY, CDR2 SVGEGT. The CDR3 is 19 amino acids. The CDR3 protein is CASSYSSGTGGAGYQPQHF. In DNA, the CDR3 is TGTGCCAGCAGTTACTCATCTGGTACAGGGGGCGCGGGCTATCAGCCCCAGCATTTT.

This chain links TRBV4-3 with TRBJ1-1; D is unclear. Trimming shortened V by 0 bases and J by 5 bases, and 16 bases separated the two germline ends. Germline V gene sequence: CDR1 LGHNA, CDR2 YSLEER. CDR3 length equals 16 residues. Written as DNA, the CDR3 is TGCGCCAGCAGCCAAGATATATCCAGGCTGGGGACTGAAGCTTTCTTT. Amino acid sequence: CASSQDISRLGTEAFF.

This clonotype turned up a few times. The V call is TRBV5-1, the J call TRBJ2-7; D may be TRBD1 (6 bases). V was cut by 0 bases and J by 2 bases, with 12 bases left in between. From germline, CDR1 is SGHRS and CDR2 YFSETQ. The CDR3 loop spans 15 amino acids. CDR3 sequence: CASSLAYGTTYEQYF. The CDR3 bases are TGCGCCAGCAGCTTGGCTTACGGGACAACCTACGAGCAGTACTTC.

V is TRBV27 and J is TRBJ1-6; D remains unclear. V lost 8 bases to trimming and J lost 7 bases, with 9 bases between them. From germline, CDR1 is MNHEY and CDR2 SMNVEV (reference sequence). The CDR3 has 12 amino acids. In DNA form, the CDR3 reads TGTGCCAGCTCCGTTGTAAATTCACCCCTCCACTTT. Its translation: CASSVVNSPLHF.

This clonotype was recorded many times. V and J are TRBV12-3 or TRBV12-4 and TRBJ2-3, with 8 nucleotides matching TRBD1. The junction had 14 bases not matched to a gene; V was cut back by 7 bases and J by 5 bases. This CDR3 spans 16 amino acids. CDR3 region: CASTQSGGLKKDTQYF. The CDR3 DNA is TGTGCCAGCACCCAATCAGGGGGCTTAAAGAAAGATACGCAGTATTTT.